This T cell receptor beta chain was recorded in a study of cytomegalovirus exposure and HLA in healthy donors. Primers: 60 Vbeta forward and 13 Jbeta reverse. Sequenced by immunoSEQ multiplex PCR; TCRdb stores in-frame clones only, minus some. The sample includes about 130,000 clones, 75% to 85% of them seen just once. V was pared by 4 bases and J by 5 bases, with 16 bases between. This CDR3 is 15 amino acids long. Germline CDR1 is SGDLS and CDR2 is YYNGEE. The receptor comes from a woman younger than 30 in good health and CMV-seropositive. The rearrangement uses TRBV9 and TRBJ2-1; possible D gene TRBD1, 6 bases. The material sequenced was PBMCs. The CDR3 reads CASSPLPTGNNEQFF. The DNA for the CDR3 is TGTGCCAGCAGCCCTCTCCCTACAGGGAACAATGAGCAGTTCTTC.